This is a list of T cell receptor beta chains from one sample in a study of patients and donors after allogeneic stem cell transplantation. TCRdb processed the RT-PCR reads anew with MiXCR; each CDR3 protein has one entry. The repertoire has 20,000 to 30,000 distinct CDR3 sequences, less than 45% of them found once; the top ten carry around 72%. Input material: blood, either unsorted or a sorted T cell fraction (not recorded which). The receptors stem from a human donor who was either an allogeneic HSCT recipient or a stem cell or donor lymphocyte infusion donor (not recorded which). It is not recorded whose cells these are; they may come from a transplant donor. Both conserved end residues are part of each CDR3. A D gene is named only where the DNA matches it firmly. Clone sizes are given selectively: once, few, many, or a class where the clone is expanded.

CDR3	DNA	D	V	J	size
CASSVRDIRTSGANVLTF	TGTGCCAGCAGTGTCCGGGACATCCGCACCTCTGGGGCCAACGTCCTGACTTTC	-	TRBV2	TRBJ2-6	-
CASREGTEAFF	TGCGCCAGCAGGGAGGGGACTGAAGCTTTCTTT	-	TRBV5-1	TRBJ1-1	-
CASSRNLPGRNSPLHF	TGTGCCAGCAGCCGTAACTTACCGGGACGAAATTCACCCCTCCACTTT	-	TRBV7-2	TRBJ1-6	few
CASSLMQTSANTGELFF	TGTGCCAGCAGCTTAATGCAGACTAGCGCAAACACCGGGGAGCTGTTTTTT	TRBD2	TRBV7-3	TRBJ2-2	few
CASSLGGQNYGYTF	TGTGCCAGCAGTTTGGGAGGACAAAACTATGGCTACACCTTC	-	TRBV12-3/TRBV12-4	TRBJ1-2	-
CASSVGNSLNLNEQFF	TGTGCCAGCAGCGTAGGAAATAGCCTGAACTTAAATGAGCAGTTCTTC	-	TRBV9	TRBJ2-1	few
CASRDRGATNEKLFF	TGTGCCAGCAGGGACCGGGGCGCAACTAATGAAAAACTGTTTTTT	-	TRBV3-1	TRBJ1-4	-
CASSAGTGELFF	TGCGCCAGCAGCGCAGGGACCGGGGAGCTGTTTTTT	-	TRBV4-1	TRBJ2-2	-
CASSSPGDNSPLHF	TGTGCCAGCAGCTCTCCAGGGGATAATTCACCCCTCCACTTT	-	TRBV5-5	TRBJ1-6	-
CASSLHRQGEKLFF	TGTGCCAGCAGCTTGCATCGACAGGGGGAAAAACTGTTTTTT	TRBD1	TRBV5-6	TRBJ1-4	-
CASSKWDLLNANTGELFF	TGTGCCAGCAGCAAATGGGACCTTCTAAACGCGAACACCGGGGAGCTGTTTTTT	-	TRBV21-1	TRBJ2-2	-
CASSQDRRQGESTDTQYF	TGCGCCAGCAGCCAAGATCGCCGACAGGGAGAGAGCACAGATACGCAGTATTTT	TRBD1	TRBV4-1	TRBJ2-3	-
CASSPSTHNSPLHF	TGCGCCAGCAGCCCCTCCACCCATAATTCACCCCTCCACTTT	-	TRBV4-1	TRBJ1-6	-
CASSLTGGAFRNEQFF	TGCGCCAGCAGCTTAACAGGGGGCGCGTTTAGGAATGAGCAGTTCTTC	TRBD1	TRBV5-1	TRBJ2-1	-
CASSGTGRGYTF	TGCGCCAGCAGCGGGACAGGGCGCGGCTACACCTTC	TRBD1	TRBV5-1	TRBJ1-2	-
CATDWTGNGNTIYF	TGTGCCACTGACTGGACAGGGAACGGAAACACCATATATTTT	TRBD1	TRBV10-3	TRBJ1-3	-
CASSLTGTPNSPLHF	TGTGCCAGCAGCTTAACCGGGACACCCAATTCACCCCTCCACTTT	-	TRBV7-9	TRBJ1-6	-
CASSLDPSSSGNTIYF	TGTGCCAGCAGCCTCGACCCGAGTAGCTCTGGAAACACCATATATTTT	-	TRBV2	TRBJ1-3	few
CASSLYRSTEAFF	TGCGCCAGCAGCTTGTACAGATCCACTGAAGCTTTCTTT	-	TRBV5-1	TRBJ1-1	once
CASSLDRTTDTQYF	TGCGCCAGCAGCTTGGACCGCACCACAGATACGCAGTATTTT	-	TRBV5-1	TRBJ2-3	-
CASSYGSRRVTEAFF	TGTGCCAGCAGCTATGGAAGTAGGCGCGTAACTGAAGCTTTCTTT	-	TRBV11-2	TRBJ1-1	-
CASSLAGTMNTEAFF	TGCGCCAGCAGCTTGGCTGGCACAATGAACACTGAAGCTTTCTTT	-	TRBV5-1	TRBJ1-1	few
CATSDFGRGYTEAFF	TGTGCCACCAGTGATTTCGGCAGGGGGTACACTGAAGCTTTCTTT	TRBD1	TRBV24-1	TRBJ1-1	-
CSASGFPGPSEDTEAFF	TGCAGTGCTAGCGGGTTTCCAGGGCCTTCAGAGGACACTGAAGCTTTCTTT	-	TRBV20-1	TRBJ1-1	-
CASALAGGNTGELFF	TGTGCCAGCGCCCTAGCGGGAGGGAACACCGGGGAGCTGTTTTTT	TRBD2	TRBV2	TRBJ2-2	few
CASSSRKQGNSPLHF	TGTGCCAGCAGTTCCCGAAAACAGGGAAATTCACCCCTCCACTTT	-	TRBV12-3/TRBV12-4	TRBJ1-6	-
CSALFLGRAISYNEQFF	TGCAGTGCGCTTTTCTTGGGCAGGGCAATCTCCTACAATGAGCAGTTCTTC	-	TRBV20-1	TRBJ2-1	-
CASSQSGTWSIEKLFF	TGCGCCAGCAGCCAGTCAGGGACATGGTCGATTGAAAAACTGTTTTTT	-	TRBV4-1	TRBJ1-4	few
CASSYGEYHGYTF	TGTGCCAGCAGTTACGGGGAATATCATGGCTACACCTTC	-	TRBV6-5	TRBJ1-2	-
CASSLQGLNSPLHF	TGTGCCAGCAGCTTACAGGGACTTAATTCACCCCTCCACTTT	-	TRBV7-2	TRBJ1-6	-
CASSGTVAEAFF	TGTGCCAGCAGTGGGACAGTTGCTGAAGCTTTCTTT	-	TRBV2	TRBJ1-1	few